The entry that follows covers one TCR beta chain sequence. This entry comes from a study of T cell responses to AZD1222 COVID-19 vaccine. Across the study: The study pooled second doses at about 4 or about 12 weeks.

Sequencing was performed with immunoSEQ multiplex PCR; in TCRdb, only in-frame clones are kept and a portion is missing. Counted here are 110,000 to 150,000 clones, roughly nine tenths occurring once; the ten biggest clones make up around 3.6%. This clonotype originated in an adult in good health. The input for sequencing was peripheral blood, taken on day 0 of AZD1222 vaccination.

This CDR3 reads CASSLWTSLNEQFF. The DNA for the CDR3 is TGCGCCAGCAGCCTCTGGACTAGTTTGAATGAGCAGTTCTTC. The chain links TRBV5-1 to TRBJ2-1, with 7 positions matching TRBD2. The CDR3 covers 14 residues. The V and J ends lost 4 bases and 7 bases, in that order; junction bases with no gene match: 8. In germline, CDR1 is SGHRS, CDR2 YFSETQ.